This T cell receptor (beta chain) was profiled in a study of shared clonotypes between healthy human individuals (dated by TCRdb to the early 2020s). For context, the study as a whole: The cohort comprised two women and a few men aged 18 to 49 years. Each donor's leukapheresis produced roughly between roughly 0.94 and 9.5 billion PBMCs. To estimate repertoire size and how much clonotype sharing occurs between individuals, the study deeply sequenced the blood TCR repertoires of roughly 5 healthy adults. To increase sequencing depth and limit assay-specific biases, different laboratories used diverse techniques to prepare libraries and sequence TCR repertoires.

This clone was seen at least ten times. This receptor's antigen is unknown. At one of its ends the junction is not consistent with the germline gene, which may arise from a read error. The sample carries other DNA sequences with the same CDR3. Including the terminal cysteine and phenylalanine, the CDR3 comprises 17 residues. Left in the record is the CDR3 DNA by itself, 51 bases read in frame from the first base. The CDR1 and CDR2 encoded by the germline V gene (reference sequence) are MNHEY and SMNVEV. Using the deep immunoSEQ assay, TCR CDR3 regions were amplified from genomic DNA by multiplex PCR. For each cell subset, the extracted genomic DNA was distributed evenly across all wells of several immunoSEQ 96-well plates, and each plate served as one replicate. Each replicate PCR for unsorted PBMC received 300 to 350 ng genomic DNA, equal to tens of thousands of T cell genomes. Unsorted PBMC genomic DNA was sequenced across ten immunoSEQ deep assay plates. Purified libraries were quantified with a Qubit 3.0 fluorometer, sized on a Bioanalyzer 2100, and re-quantified with the KAPA Library Quantification kit. Every immunoSEQ 96-well plate was sequenced on a separate single-read 150-cycle Illumina NextSeq 550 flow cell. As for the authors' bioinformatics: The immunoSEQ output contained only junctional sequences without quality scores, so filtering could not match that applied to full-length reads. To assign V/J genes and CDR3, sequences were annotated using PyIR, a Python wrapper for IgBLAST v1.9, with IMGT germline references. Reads with weak V/J assignments (E-value above 1e-6), missing CDR3, stop codons, out-of-frame junctions, or ambiguous translated residues were removed. V3J clonotypes were defined by identical inferred V gene, J gene, and CDR3 amino acid sequence. The percentage overlap between two repertoires was calculated by dividing the number of shared unique clonotypes by the size of the smaller repertoire. Richness of each repertoire was evaluated using RTK rarefaction, the Chao1 estimator, and Recon v2.1 estimates of unobserved clonotypes. The table was pulled from immuneACCESS by TCRdb, which kept in-frame rearrangements only. Such tables lose some clones; where checked, under half of the loss comes from unresolved V genes, and the rest has no known cause. V and J calls plus clone size are reproduced from that table; the DNA served to infer D and trimming. The sample records about 490,000 clones, roughly 80% of which are singletons. About an eighth of the sample rests with the top ten.

Donors were healthy HIV-negative adults with no recently reported acute infections or vaccinations. Only Caucasian adults living in Nashville, Tennessee, USA were represented among the donors. In the unsorted samples, some 100 million PBMCs were counted, and genomic DNA was extracted using the QIAamp DNA Blood Mini kit. Blood was collected by leukapheresis, and PBMCs were isolated by Ficoll-Histopaque density gradient centrifugation and then cryopreserved in liquid nitrogen vapor phase. The full study reports these points: Pairwise subsampling indicated that sequencing depth was expected to affect the degree of clonotype sharing among donors. The small number of donors limited the genetic and exposure-history diversity represented. Sampling was restricted to blood, and TCR repertoires in tissues likely differ from the TCR repertoires found in blood.

The sequence was obtained from a woman aged 40 to 49 in good health. Some clones in this sample may be carry-over from other donors' samples. The V gene is TRBV27 and the J gene is TRBJ2-7; 9 bases in the junction line up with TRBD1. Sequencing used PBMCs. The nucleotide sequence is given as TGTGCCAGCATTTTAAGTATCCGGGACAGGGTTGCCTACGAGCAGTACTTC. This translates into CASILSIRDRVAYEQYF.